This T cell receptor (beta chain) came from a study of cytomegalovirus exposure and HLA in healthy donors. Study context: Assignment to the Caucasian-associated ancestry cluster applied to approximately 80% of the approximately 400 genotyped donors. Findings and caveats of the study: Being productive about 90% or about 30% of the time was typical of most TCR beta V segments in an earlier analysis. According to the study, roughly 160 TCR beta chains were cytomegalovirus-associated. Compared with the roughly 670-donor mean, an Asian-associated ancestry cluster reportedly had fewer N-insertions, according to a later analysis.

The PCR contained 60 Vbeta and 13 Jbeta primers. TCRdb's copy holds only in-frame clones and misses some; the assay was immunoSEQ multiplex PCR. The data show approximately 170,000 clones, over 70% seen once. Per the germline V gene, CDR1 is MNHEY and CDR2 is SVGAGI. V lost 0 bases, J lost 0 bases, and 8 bases lay in between. The CDR3 runs to 15 residues. In the case of this clone: The antigen remains unidentified.

The chain recombines TRBV6-5 with TRBJ1-2; D not certain. This clonotype originated in a boy aged 2 to 9 in good health and CMV-seronegative. Sequencing input: PBMCs. The CDR3 nucleotides read TGTGCCAGCAGTTACTCTGGGCAGGCTAACTATGGCTACACCTTC. Its translation: CASSYSGQANYGYTF.